Sequencing of this T cell receptor beta chain was carried out in a study of shared clonotypes between healthy human individuals. The CDR3 has 15 amino acids. V was pared by 4 bases and J by 3 bases, with 15 bases between. Germline V lookup: CDR1 SGHAT, CDR2 FQNNGV. CD8 cells regarded as naive lacked CD45RO, were positively chosen for CCR7, and omitted terminally differentiated effector memory CD45RA+ cells. Free of recent acute infections or vaccinations, the donors were healthy HIV-negative adults. Replicate PCRs for sorted subsets used approximately 220 ng DNA; this equaled 30,000 to 35,000 T cell genomes. TCRdb's table, derived via immunoSEQ multiplex PCR, lists solely in-frame clones and lacks some. The sample includes 800,000 or so clones, about 97% of them seen just once.

The clonotype was recovered from a man aged 25-40 years in good health. Sequencing was done on a sample of naive CD8+ T cells sorted from blood. The chain carries TRBV11-2 and TRBJ2-5; either TRBD1 or TRBD2 may supply D (5 bases each). The CDR3 region is CASSSSGTAKETQYF. In DNA form, the CDR3 reads TGTGCCAGCAGCTCGTCCGGGACGGCCAAAGAGACCCAGTACTTC.